Each of the 12 T cell receptor beta chains below was sequenced from the same sample in a study of CD8 T cell repertoires and HIV-1 epitope variants. Clones were read by immunoSEQ multiplex PCR, and TCRdb kept only the in-frame ones, dropping some. The repertoire consists of roughly 100,000 clones, with more than 65% occurring once and the leading ten covering 25% to 30%. The sequenced sample was uncultured baseline CD8+ T cells from peripheral blood mononuclear cells (PBMCs). The receptors shown here come from a male donor with HIV.

This clone was seen a few times. The V and J genes are TRBV10-2 and TRBJ1-5; 9 nucleotides align to TRBD1. J lost 8 bases, V lost 6 bases, and 2 bases had no gene match. The V gene's germline CDR1 is WSHSY and CDR2 SAAADI. The CDR3 contains 12 residues. The CDR3 region is CASRDRGEPQHF. The CDR3 DNA sequence: TGCGCCAGCAGGGACAGGGGTGAGCCCCAGCATTTT.

The chain uses TRBV6-4 and TRBJ1-1, with a weak D call TRBD1 (5 bases). Germline V CDR1 and CDR2: MRHNA, SNTAGT. The CDR3 extends over 12 amino acids. The V end lost 7 bases, the J end lost 10 bases, and 16 bases lay between the germline ends. CDR3 sequence (DNA): TGTGCCAGCACCGATGGGGGGATAAGAGCTTTCTTT. It yields the protein CASTDGGIRAFF.

This chain uses TRBV6-6 with TRBJ2-7; no firm D call. V was shortened by 0 bases and J by 3 bases, with 3 bases between the two germline ends. Germline V gene lookup returns CDR1 MNHNY and CDR2 SVGAGI (reference sequence). The CDR3 has 12 residues. The CDR3 bases are TGTGCCAGCAGTTACTCGAGCTACGAGCAGTACTTC. This sequence encodes CASSYSSYEQYF.

This clone was observed a single time. The gene calls are TRBV5-4 and TRBJ1-2, with D possibly being TRBD1 (5 bases). The CDR3 length is 14 residues. Germline-derived CDR1 and CDR2 are SGHNT and YYREEE (reference sequence). Trimming left V 2 bases short and J 6 bases short, with 14 bases between. The CDR3 sequence: CASSFYGGIDGYTF. The CDR3 DNA reads TGTGCCAGCAGCTTTTACGGGGGGATTGATGGCTACACCTTC. Filled out from reference TRBV5-4 and TRBJ1-2, the complete variable domain reads ETGVTQSPTHLIKTRGQQVTLRCSSQSGHNTVSWYQQALGQGPQFIFQYYREEENGRGNFPPRFSGLQFPNYSSELNVNALELDDSALYLCASSFYGGIDGYTFGSGTRLTVV.

The chain combines TRBV7-9 with TRBJ2-1; no clear D. The CDR3 loop spans 13 amino acids. The V gene lost 5 bases and the J gene lost 6 bases, with 11 bases spanning the gap. Germline CDR1 and CDR2: SEHNR and FQNEAQ (reference sequence). The DNA of the CDR3 is TGTGCCAGCAGCCTCCCGAGATTCAATGAGCAGTTCTTC. Its protein is CASSLPRFNEQFF. The whole variable domain, remainder taken from reference TRBV7-9 and TRBJ2-1, is DTGVSQNPRHKITKRGQNVTFRCDPISEHNRLYWYRQTLGQGPEFLTYFQNEAQLEKSRLLSDRFSAERPKGSFSTLEIQRTEQGDSAMYLCASSLPRFNEQFFGPGTRLTVL.

The CDR3 nucleotides are TGTGCCAGCAGCGAGCCGGGACAGGGGGATGAGCAGTTCTTC. Translating it yields CASSEPGQGDEQFF. The chain recombines TRBV5-8 with TRBJ2-1, with 11 bases lining up with TRBD1. Germline V gene data show CDR1 as SGHTS and CDR2 as YDEGEE. The ends lost 4 bases at V and 8 bases at J; junction bases unmatched: 5. The CDR3 runs 14 residues.

V usage is TRBV6-5 and J usage is TRBJ2-1; D may match TRBD1 or TRBD2 (5 bases each). The germline CDR1 and CDR2 sequences are MNHEY and SVGAGI. This CDR3 is 15 amino acids long. Trimming removed 7 bases from V and 0 bases from J, with 13 bases in between. CDR3 sequence reads: CASIPGTNSYNEQFF. The DNA of the CDR3 is TGTGCCAGCATCCCCGGGACGAACTCCTACAATGAGCAGTTCTTC.

V is TRBV5-5 and J is TRBJ2-1; tentative D call: TRBD2 (7 bases). The V gene's germline CDR1 is SGHKS and CDR2 YYEKEE (reference sequence). This CDR3 contains 15 residues. V was trimmed by 4 bases and J by 9 bases, leaving 20 bases between them. For the CDR3, the DNA is TGTGCCAGCAGCCCTAGCCAACTAGCGACAGGTGAGCAGTTCTTC. It specifies CASSPSQLATGEQFF.

This sequence joins TRBV7-2 and TRBJ1-5; a possible D gene is TRBD1 (5 bases). V lost 6 bases to trimming and J lost 1 base, with 13 bases between them. In germline, CDR1 is SGHTA, CDR2 FQGNSA. The CDR3 loop spans 15 amino acids. The DNA of the CDR3 is TGTGCCAGCAGTTCAGGGTGGAGCAGCAATCAGCCCCAGCATTTT. This codes for CASSSGWSSNQPQHF.

This clone was detected ten times or more. The V and J genes are TRBV28 and TRBJ1-5; D not resolved. From germline, CDR1 is MDHEN and CDR2 SYDVKM. With 3 bases removed from V and 6 bases from J, the gap between germline ends came to 6 bases. The CDR3 contains 12 residues. This CDR3 is CASSFEVQPQHF. Written as DNA, the CDR3 is TGTGCCAGCAGTTTTGAGGTTCAGCCCCAGCATTTT.

This clone was picked up a small number of times. The gene calls are TRBV30 and TRBJ1-3, with D maybe TRBD1 (5 bases). Germline-derived CDR1 and CDR2 are GTSNPN and SVGIG (reference sequence). Trimming removed 7 bases at V and 3 bases at J, with 13 bases between. The CDR3 is made up of 13 amino acids. CDR3: CASTRGYGNTIYF. The CDR3 coding sequence is TGTGCCTCCACTAGGGGCTATGGAAACACCATATATTTT.

The V and J genes are TRBV7-6 and TRBJ2-3; 9 positions match TRBD2. Germline assignment: CDR1 SGHVS and CDR2 FNYEAQ. The CDR3 totals 20 residues. V dropped 5 bases and J dropped 1; count of bases not matched to a gene: 19. CDR3 sequence (DNA): TGTGCCAGCAGCCATCCCCTAGGGGGTAGCGGGGGCGAGCGCACAGATACGCAGTATTTT. Encoded protein: CASSHPLGGSGGERTDTQYF.